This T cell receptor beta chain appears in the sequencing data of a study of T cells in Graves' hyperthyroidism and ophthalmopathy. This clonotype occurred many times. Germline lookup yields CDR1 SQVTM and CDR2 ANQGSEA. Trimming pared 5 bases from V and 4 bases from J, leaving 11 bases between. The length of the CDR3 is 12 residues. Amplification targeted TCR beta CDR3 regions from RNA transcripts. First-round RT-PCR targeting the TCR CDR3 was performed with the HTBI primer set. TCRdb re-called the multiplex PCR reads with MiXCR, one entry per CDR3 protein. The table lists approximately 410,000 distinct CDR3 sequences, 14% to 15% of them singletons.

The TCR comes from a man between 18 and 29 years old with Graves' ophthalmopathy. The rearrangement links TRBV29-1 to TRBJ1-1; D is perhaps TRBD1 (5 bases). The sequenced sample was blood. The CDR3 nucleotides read TGCAGCGTTCTACAGGAGGGCACTGAAGCTTTCTTT. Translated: CSVLQEGTEAFF.